Presented here are 26 T cell receptor beta chains from one specimen sequenced in a study of human T cells and chemical hapten exposure. Time point reported: pre-sensitization, week 0. Documented treatment: therapeutic diphenylcyclopropenone sensitization with weekly scalp DPC. MiXCR, applied by TCRdb to the RACE reads, yields one record per CDR3 protein. Among about 260,000 distinct CDR3 sequences listed, about 9% were seen once. The specimen comprised whole blood, sampled in connection with sensitization to the hapten diphenylcyclopropenone (DPC). The source is a middle-aged woman with alopecia areata. Some clones in this sample may be carry-over from other donors' samples.

This clonotype was detected a few times. The V gene is TRBV20-1, the J gene TRBJ2-1; possibly TRBD1 or TRBD2 for D (5 bases each). CDR3 length equals 13 residues. Germline V gene data show CDR1 as DFQATT and CDR2 as SNEGSKA (reference sequence). The V end was cut by 6 bases, the J end by 6 bases, with 15 bases between. CDR3 nucleotide sequence: TGCAGTGCCGTTGGGACCGATCCCAATGAGCAGTTCTTC. Its protein is CSAVGTDPNEQFF.

This clonotype came up a few times. The chain couples TRBV7-6 to TRBJ2-3; 10 bases line up with TRBD2. CDR1 and CDR2 from the germline V gene are SGHVS and FNYEAQ. V lost 4 bases, J lost 3 bases, and 13 bases stayed unmatched. CDR3 length: 18 amino acids. CDR3 residues: CASSSQPGLAFWTDTQYF. The CDR3 nucleotides read TGTGCCAGCAGCTCTCAGCCGGGACTAGCGTTTTGGACAGATACGCAGTATTTT.

The chain couples TRBV5-1 to TRBJ1-5; 10 bases fit TRBD1. The CDR3 has 15 amino acids. The V gene end was trimmed by 4 bases and the J gene end by 6 bases; junction bases not matched to a gene: 7. Germline CDR1 and CDR2: SGHRS and YFSETQ. The CDR3 nucleotides are TGCGCCAGCAGCCCGGGGACAGGGGTGAGTCAGCCCCAGCATTTT. The encoded protein is CASSPGTGVSQPQHF.

The chain combines TRBV20-1 with TRBJ2-3, with D possibly being TRBD1 (6 bases). The CDR3 is 13 amino acids. The germline V gene encodes CDR1 DFQATT and CDR2 SNEGSKA (reference sequence). With 6 bases removed from V and 1 base from J, the gap between germline ends came to 11 bases. The CDR3 loop is CSARGGGTDTQYF. DNA for the CDR3: TGCAGTGCCCGAGGGGGAGGCACAGATACGCAGTATTTT.

The rearrangement joins TRBV28 to TRBJ2-6, with D perhaps matching TRBD2 (5 bases). The germline V and J ends were trimmed by 0 bases and 0 bases, with 12 bases remaining between them. Looked up from germline, CDR1 is MDHEN and CDR2 is SYDVKM. This CDR3 region has 18 residues. CDR3 region: CASSLWSLGSSGANVLTF. The CDR3 coding sequence is TGTGCCAGCAGTTTATGGTCTCTGGGGAGCTCTGGGGCCAACGTCCTGACTTTC.

This clonotype was seen a handful of times. This rearrangement joins TRBV7-2 to TRBJ2-1; D may be TRBD1 (6 bases). This CDR3 comprises 14 residues. Trimming stripped 4 bases from V and 2 bases from J, with 9 bases between. Germline V gene data show CDR1 as SGHTA and CDR2 as FQGNSA. CDR3: CASSWDTAYNEQFF. DNA of the CDR3: TGTGCCAGCAGCTGGGACACCGCCTACAATGAGCAGTTCTTC.

This clonotype showed up just a few times. The rearrangement uses TRBV20-1 and TRBJ2-3; 7 bases are shared with TRBD2. The CDR3 totals 15 residues. V dropped 2 bases and J dropped 6; count of bases not matched to a gene: 11. Germline values: CDR1 DFQATT, CDR2 SNEGSKA (reference sequence). CDR3 region: CSARRGRAVRDTQYF. CDR3 bases: TGCAGTGCTAGAAGAGGGAGGGCCGTTCGCGATACGCAGTATTTT.

This clonotype was counted at least ten times. Here the CDR3 reads CASSQDTSGSYNEQFF. CDR3 nucleotides: TGCGCCAGCAGCCAAGATACTAGCGGGAGCTACAATGAGCAGTTCTTC. This rearrangement joins TRBV4-1 to TRBJ2-1; 11 bases fit TRBD2. V shed 0 bases and J 3 bases; nucleotides not matched to a gene: 1. Germline CDR1 reads MGHRA; CDR2 reads YSYEKL. This CDR3 has 16 residues.

The V call is TRBV18, the J call TRBJ1-3; D gene unclear. V was trimmed by 5 bases and J by 0 bases, leaving 14 bases between them. The CDR3 has 16 residues. The germline CDR1 and CDR2 sequences are KGHSH and LQKENI. Here the CDR3 reads CASSEGGGNSGNTIYF. CDR3 DNA: TGTGCCAGCTCAGAAGGTGGAGGGAACTCTGGAAACACCATATATTTT. Using reference TRBV18 and TRBJ1-3 for the parts outside the CDR3, the full variable domain is NAGVMQNPRHLVRRRGQEARLRCSPMKGHSHVYWYRQLPEEGLKFMVYLQKENIIDESGMPKERFSAEFPKEGPSILRIQQVVRGDSAAYFCASSEGGGNSGNTIYFGEGSWLTVV.

This clonotype has a handful of counts. The V call is TRBV28, the J call TRBJ2-5, with 7 bases matching TRBD1. The CDR3 is 16 residues long. V was clipped by 2 bases and J by 0 bases; unmatched bases: 6. Germline V CDR1 and CDR2: MDHEN, SYDVKM. The CDR3 here is CASSLGQVSYQETQYF. The CDR3 nucleotides are TGTGCCAGCAGTTTAGGACAGGTGTCGTACCAAGAGACCCAGTACTTC.

In this sample, this clonotype turned up many times. The chain uses TRBV6-2 or TRBV6-3 and TRBJ1-1; unclear D gene. The V gene's germline CDR1 is MNHEY and CDR2 SVGEGT. V was clipped by 6 bases and J by 5 bases, with 13 bases between them. The length of the CDR3 is 13 residues. The CDR3 reads CASRYKGATEAFF. CDR3 coding DNA: TGTGCCAGCAGATACAAGGGCGCGACTGAAGCTTTCTTT.

This clonotype was seen only a few times. V is TRBV20-1 and J is TRBJ2-1, with D unresolved. CDR1 and CDR2 from the germline V gene are DFQATT and SNEGSKA (reference sequence). V lost 5 bases and J 0 bases, leaving 8 bases between the germline ends. This CDR3 contains 13 residues. CDR3: CSAPGYSYNEQFF. The CDR3 DNA follows: TGCAGTGCTCCCGGCTACTCCTACAATGAGCAGTTCTTC.

This clonotype showed up just a few times. This chain connects TRBV20-1 to TRBJ1-5, with 9 bases fitting TRBD1. Germline V gene lookup returns CDR1 DFQATT and CDR2 SNEGSKA (reference sequence). CDR3 length: 17 amino acids. Germline trimming cut 2 bases from V and 2 bases from J; bases unmatched to any gene: 10. In DNA, the CDR3 is TGCAGTGCTAGACCCAATCCCGGACAGGGGCGCAATCAGCCCCAGCATTTT. Residues: CSARPNPGQGRNQPQHF.

This CDR3 reads CASSRGLAASSYNEQFF. CDR3 DNA sequence: TGTGCCAGCAGCCGCGGACTAGCGGCCAGCTCCTACAATGAGCAGTTCTTC. The V and J genes are TRBV6-5 and TRBJ2-1, with TRBD2 matching over 10 bases. Trimming removed 6 bases from V and 0 bases from J; junction bases left unmatched: 8. The germline gives CDR1 MNHEY, CDR2 SVGAGI. There are 17 residues in the CDR3.

This clonotype has ten or more counts. The CDR3 protein is CASSVAPGDRFTDTQYF. In DNA form, the CDR3 reads TGTGCCAGCAGCGTAGCTCCGGGGGACAGGTTCACAGATACGCAGTATTTT. The chain combines TRBV9 with TRBJ2-3; 8 bases fit TRBD1. Germline CDR1 SGDLS, CDR2 YYNGEE. With V trimmed by 0 bases and J by 2 bases, 8 bases remained unmatched. This CDR3 comprises 17 residues.

The rearrangement links TRBV6-2 or TRBV6-3 to TRBJ2-7, with 8 bases that match TRBD1. V lost 4 bases and J lost 4; bases outside the gene matches: 9. The CDR3 is made up of 15 amino acids. Germline CDR1 reads MNHEY; CDR2 reads SVGEGT. The CDR3 spells CASSSARQGRYEQYF. CDR3 nucleotide sequence: TGTGCCAGCAGTTCTGCCAGACAGGGGAGGTACGAGCAGTACTTC.

The CDR3 loop reads CASSLNGGGLNEKLFF. In nucleotides, the CDR3 is TGTGCCAGCAGTTTAAATGGCGGGGGCCTAAATGAAAAACTGTTTTTT. V usage is TRBV28 and J usage is TRBJ1-4; possible D gene TRBD1, 6 bases. Trimming cost V 2 bases and J 5 bases, with 15 bases left between them. The V gene's germline CDR1 is MDHEN and CDR2 SYDVKM. This CDR3 comprises 16 residues.

This clonotype has only a few counts. CDR3 coding DNA: TGCAGCGTTACTACAACCGGGACAGGGGACGAGCAGTACTTC. This sequence encodes CSVTTTGTGDEQYF. This chain links TRBV29-1 with TRBJ2-7, with 10 positions matching TRBD1. The CDR3 consists of 14 residues. J was trimmed by 5 bases and V by 5 bases; bases with no gene match: 9. CDR1 is SQVTM and CDR2 is ANQGSEA in the germline V gene.

Ten or more counts support this clonotype. The CDR3 sequence is CASSLDNNEKLFF. CDR3 coding DNA: TGTGCCAGCAGCTTAGACAATAATGAAAAACTGTTTTTT. This chain connects TRBV7-9 to TRBJ1-4; D not resolved. V lost 1 base to trimming and J lost 4 bases, with 4 bases between them. Germline V gene sequence: CDR1 SEHNR, CDR2 FQNEAQ (reference sequence). This CDR3 spans 13 amino acids.

The V and J genes are TRBV29-1 and TRBJ2-7; D might be TRBD1 or TRBD2, each matching 5 bases. There are 11 residues in the CDR3. The germline gives CDR1 SQVTM, CDR2 ANQGSEA. V was clipped by 4 bases and J by 5 bases, with 9 bases between them. CDR3 nucleotide sequence: TGCAGCGTTGCTAGGGGAGACGAGCAGTACTTC. Residues: CSVARGDEQYF.

The chain combines TRBV12-3 or TRBV12-4 with TRBJ2-7; TRBD2 matches 8 bases. The CDR3 consists of 15 residues. The J segment lost 7 bases and the V segment lost 3 bases, leaving 11 bases of the junction unmatched. CDR3 region: CASSLGTSFLGEQYF. As DNA, the CDR3 is TGTGCCAGCAGTTTGGGGACTAGTTTTCTGGGGGAGCAGTACTTC.

The chain has TRBV4-3 and TRBJ2-3; 7 bases are a match to TRBD1. CDR1 and CDR2 from the germline V gene are LGHNA and YSLEER. Trimming removed 0 bases from V and 2 bases from J; junction bases left unmatched: 5. The CDR3 consists of 16 residues. For the CDR3, the DNA is TGCGCCAGCAGCCAAGAACTTGAGGGGGCCACAGATACGCAGTATTTT. It is translated as CASSQELEGATDTQYF.

The chain uses TRBV7-8 and TRBJ2-2, with 7 bases identical to TRBD1. This CDR3 has 16 amino acids. The germline CDR1 and CDR2 sequences are SGHVS and FQNEAQ. Trimming cost V 2 bases and J 4 bases; bases outside gene matches: 7. In DNA form, the CDR3 reads TGTGCCAGCAGCTTAAGGCAGGGGGTGGCCACCGGGGAGCTGTTTTTT. Translating it yields CASSLRQGVATGELFF.

This clonotype appeared a few times. The chain joins TRBV5-1 to TRBJ2-4; perhaps TRBD1 as D (6 bases). CDR3 length: 16 residues. V was clipped by 4 bases and J by 0 bases, with 14 bases between them. CDR1 is SGHRS and CDR2 is YFSETQ in the germline V gene. Here the CDR3 DNA reads TGCGCCAGCAGCCCTGGACAGAGTGTAGCCAAAAACATTCAGTACTTC. Translation gives CASSPGQSVAKNIQYF.

The sample holds a few counts of this clonotype. CDR3 DNA sequence: TGTGCCATCAGCACCGGGACTAGGGCCATTAGCACAGATACGCAGTATTTT. Translated: CAISTGTRAISTDTQYF. The chain carries TRBV10-3 and TRBJ2-3; 8 bases map to TRBD2. The V segment lost 6 bases and the J segment 0 bases; nucleotides outside the gene matches: 11. Germline values: CDR1 ENHRY, CDR2 SYGVKD. CDR3 length: 17 residues.

Ten or more counts support this clonotype. The V call is TRBV6-6, the J call TRBJ1-6; 7 bases line up with TRBD1. With V trimmed by 2 bases and J by 10 bases, 8 bases remained unmatched. Germline loops: CDR1 MNHNY, CDR2 SVGAGI (reference sequence). The length of the CDR3 is 15 residues. DNA of the CDR3: TGTGCCAGCAGTTACGTCGACAGGGATGGCTCACCCCTCCACTTT. Protein sequence: CASSYVDRDGSPLHF.